The 24 T cell receptor beta chains listed next were all sequenced from one sample in a study of blood T cell repertoires in COVID-19. Libraries were prepared by immunoSEQ multiplex PCR; TCRdb keeps only in-frame clonotypes and omits some of them. The table has about 26,000 clones, approximately 90% seen once; the top ten hold about 3%. Sequenced: peripheral blood. The source is a human donor in a cohort sampled during active COVID-19.

The chain couples TRBV5-1 to TRBJ2-2; 10 bases map to TRBD2. The germline CDR1 and CDR2 sequences are SGHRS and YFSETQ. CDR3 size: 16 residues. Trimming cost V 3 bases and J 8 bases; bases outside gene matches: 10. The CDR3 DNA reads TGCGCCAGCAGCTGGGCGGCTAGCGGGAGAGAAGGGGAGCTGTTTTTT. Encoded protein: CASSWAASGREGELFF.

CDR3 bases: TGTGCCAGCAGCCATACAGGGGGCATGAACGAGCAGTACTTC. It translates to CASSHTGGMNEQYF. V is TRBV9 and J is TRBJ2-7; 9 bases match TRBD1. Per the germline V gene, CDR1 is SGDLS and CDR2 is YYNGEE. The length of the CDR3 is 14 residues. The V and J ends lost 4 bases and 5 bases, in that order; junction bases with no gene match: 7.

The V gene is TRBV28, the J gene TRBJ2-2; D may be TRBD2 (6 bases). V was clipped by 11 bases and J by 0 bases, with 16 bases between them. The CDR3 loop spans 15 amino acids. CDR1 and CDR2 from the germline V gene are MDHEN and SYDVKM. The chain's CDR3 is CASLRRGANTGELFF. The CDR3 region has the DNA TGTGCCTCCCTCAGGCGGGGTGCGAACACCGGGGAGCTGTTTTTT.

The V and J genes are TRBV5-5 and TRBJ2-1; 9 nucleotides align to TRBD2. Trimming at V came to 2 bases and at J to 3 bases, leaving 6 bases not matched to a gene. CDR1 and CDR2 from the germline V gene are SGHKS and YYEKEE (reference sequence). The CDR3 spans 16 residues. The CDR3 is CASSFRERGVYNEQFF. The DNA of the CDR3 is TGTGCCAGCAGCTTTAGGGAGCGGGGGGTCTACAATGAGCAGTTCTTC.

V and J are TRBV2 and TRBJ1-2; possibly TRBD1 for D (5 bases). The V end was cut by 4 bases, the J end by 7 bases, with 16 bases between. Germline lookup yields CDR1 SNHLY and CDR2 FYNNEI. The CDR3 loop spans 14 amino acids. Here the CDR3 DNA reads TGTGCCAGCAGTGCGAGTTCGGACATTGGTGGCTACACCTTC. This translates into CASSASSDIGGYTF.

The rearrangement links TRBV7-3 to TRBJ2-6; TRBD1 might be the D (5 bases). The CDR3 covers 15 residues. Looked up from germline, CDR1 is SGHTA and CDR2 is FQGTGA. V dropped 5 bases and J dropped 0 bases, with 8 bases sitting between them. CDR3 nucleotide sequence: TGTGCCAGCAGCAGACAGAGCTCTGGGGCCAACGTCCTGACTTTC. Protein: CASSRQSSGANVLTF.

V gene TRBV28 combines with J gene TRBJ2-2; 10 bases align to TRBD2. Germline V gene sequence: CDR1 MDHEN, CDR2 SYDVKM. J was trimmed by 7 bases and V by 3 bases; bases with no gene match: 5. The CDR3 has 15 residues. CDR3 nucleotides: TGTGCCAGCAGTTTTCTTAGCGGGAGGAACGGGGAGCTGTTTTTT. As protein: CASSFLSGRNGELFF.

The chain uses TRBV9 and TRBJ1-2; D is unresolved. The V end lost 2 bases, the J end lost 8 bases, and 19 bases lay between the germline ends. Per the germline V gene, CDR1 is SGDLS and CDR2 is YYNGEE. The CDR3 consists of 15 residues. CDR3 bases: TGTGCCAGCAGCGTGGGGTCAGGCCCATCGGGGGGCTACACCTTC. It yields the protein CASSVGSGPSGGYTF.

This chain uses TRBV5-1 with TRBJ2-7, with 9 bases aligning to TRBD2. The J segment lost 0 bases and the V segment lost 4 bases, leaving 8 bases of the junction unmatched. This CDR3 is built from 16 residues. The germline V gene encodes CDR1 SGHRS and CDR2 YFSETQ. This CDR3 is CASSGAMTSGSYEQYF. The CDR3, as DNA: TGCGCCAGCAGCGGGGCCATGACTAGCGGCTCCTACGAGCAGTACTTC.

The chain uses TRBV6-5 and TRBJ1-1, with 8 bases aligning to TRBD1. Germline-derived CDR1 and CDR2 are MNHEY and SVGAGI. Trimming at V came to 6 bases and at J to 1 base, leaving 4 bases not matched to a gene. This CDR3 has 14 residues. The CDR3 spells CASRAGGANTEAFF. DNA for the CDR3: TGTGCCAGCAGGGCAGGGGGCGCGAACACTGAAGCTTTCTTT.

J is TRBJ2-7 and V is TRBV7-2; 8 bases align to TRBD1. Germline lookup yields CDR1 SGHTA and CDR2 FQGNSA. There are 13 residues in the CDR3. V lost 2 bases to trimming and J lost 4 bases; unmatched junction nucleotides: 1. DNA of the CDR3: TGTGCCAGCAGCTTAAACAGGGGGTACGAGCAGTACTTC. Translating it yields CASSLNRGYEQYF.

The chain combines TRBV7-9 with TRBJ2-5, with D perhaps TRBD1 (6 bases). Trimming took off 4 bases at V and 5 bases at J, with 8 bases between the two ends. In germline, CDR1 is SEHNR, CDR2 FQNEAQ (reference sequence). This CDR3 has 12 amino acids. The CDR3 spells CASSYTGETQYF. The CDR3 DNA follows: TGTGCCAGCAGCTATACAGGGGAGACCCAGTACTTC.

This rearrangement joins TRBV10-3 to TRBJ2-2, with 7 positions matching TRBD2. Trimming took 6 bases from V and 5 from J; bases not matched to a gene: 9. Germline loops: CDR1 ENHRY, CDR2 SYGVKD. This CDR3 is 15 amino acids long. CDR3 DNA sequence: TGTGCCATCAGGCCCCAGGCGGGAGAAACCGGGGAGCTGTTTTTT. It yields the protein CAIRPQAGETGELFF.

In this sample, this clone turned up a few times. This chain uses TRBV11-2 with TRBJ2-7; 7 bases align to TRBD1. Looked up from germline, CDR1 is SGHAT and CDR2 is FQNNGV. Losses at the gene ends were 0 bases for V and 2 bases for J; bases not matched to a gene: 10. The CDR3 sequence is 17 residues long. The CDR3 loop reads CASSLDLNRGETYEQYF. CDR3 DNA sequence: TGTGCCAGCAGCTTAGATCTAAACAGGGGAGAAACCTACGAGCAGTACTTC. Variable domain in full (rest from reference TRBV11-2 and TRBJ2-7): EAGVAQSPRYKIIEKRQSVAFWCNPISGHATLYWYQQILGQGPKLLIQFQNNGVVDDSQLPKDRFSAERLKGVDSTLKIQPAKLEDSAVYLCASSLDLNRGETYEQYFGPGTRLTVT.

The chain has TRBV10-2 and TRBJ2-7; D is perhaps TRBD2 (7 bases). Trimming left V 6 bases short and J 7 bases short, with 22 bases between. Germline V gene sequence: CDR1 WSHSY, CDR2 SAAADI. The CDR3 has 15 amino acids. The CDR3 sequence: CASRRGGRDSWEQYF. The DNA of the CDR3 is TGCGCCAGCAGGAGGGGGGGCAGGGATTCTTGGGAGCAGTACTTC.

This rearrangement joins TRBV10-3 to TRBJ2-5; 9 bases fit TRBD2. The CDR3 totals 15 residues. The V segment lost 3 bases and the J segment 3 bases; nucleotides outside the gene matches: 5. Germline loops: CDR1 ENHRY, CDR2 SYGVKD. The CDR3: CAISDYGGREETQYF. The CDR3 DNA reads as TGTGCCATCAGTGATTACGGCGGGAGGGAAGAGACCCAGTACTTC.

This sequence joins TRBV3-1 (or the pseudogene TRBV3-2) and TRBJ2-1; the D is unclear. The CDR3 has 15 amino acids. Trimming left V 0 bases short and J 6 bases short, with 12 bases between. Germline V lookup: CDR1 LGHDT, CDR2 YNNKEL (reference sequence). CDR3 in DNA: TGTGCCAGCAGCCAAGACCCGGAATCGGGCAATGAGCAGTTCTTC. Amino acid sequence: CASSQDPESGNEQFF.

The V call is TRBV10-3, the J call TRBJ2-2; 7 bases agree with TRBD1. Germline assignment: CDR1 ENHRY and CDR2 SYGVKD. There are 14 residues in the CDR3. Losses at the gene ends were 11 bases for V and 3 bases for J; bases not matched to a gene: 9. CDR3 region: CAANSGTDTGELFF. The CDR3 DNA reads TGTGCCGCAAACTCCGGGACAGACACCGGGGAGCTGTTTTTT.

This CDR3 is CASRPGLATKGSDTQYF. The CDR3 coding sequence is TGTGCCAGCAGACCGGGACTAGCGACGAAGGGCTCAGATACGCAGTATTTT. V is TRBV7-9 and J is TRBJ2-3, with TRBD2 matching 10 bases. The CDR3 is made up of 17 amino acids. CDR1 and CDR2 from the germline V gene are SEHNR and FQNEAQ (reference sequence). J was trimmed by 4 bases and V by 6 bases; bases with no gene match: 13.

V and J are TRBV7-8 and TRBJ1-1, with D uncertain. The V end lost 0 bases, the J end lost 0 bases, and 14 bases lay between the germline ends. Germline lookup yields CDR1 SGHVS and CDR2 FQNEAQ. The CDR3 is 17 amino acids. CDR3 bases: TGTGCCAGCAGCTTAGCCTTAACAGTCAGTATGAACACTGAAGCTTTCTTT. It specifies CASSLALTVSMNTEAFF. The whole variable domain, filled in from reference TRBV7-8 and TRBJ1-1, reads GAGVSQSPRYKVAKRGQDVALRCDPISGHVSLFWYQQALGQGPEFLTYFQNEAQLDKSGLPSDRFFAERPEGSVSTLKIQRTQQEDSAVYLCASSLALTVSMNTEAFFGQGTRLTVV.

This clone was detected once. V is TRBV20-1 and J is TRBJ1-1; D not resolved. V lost 6 bases and J 1 base, leaving 6 bases between the germline ends. The germline V gene has CDR1 DFQATT and CDR2 SNEGSKA (reference sequence). This CDR3 spans 11 amino acids. CDR3 loop: CSAVGNTEAFF. The CDR3 nucleotides read TGCAGTGCGGTCGGGAACACTGAAGCTTTCTTT.

The gene calls are TRBV9 and TRBJ2-1; D is ambiguous. V gave up 4 bases and J gave up 4 bases, with 6 bases separating them. CDR3 length equals 12 residues. Germline loops: CDR1 SGDLS, CDR2 YYNGEE. The CDR3 coding sequence is TGTGCCAGCAGCTCCTATTACAATGAGCAGTTCTTC. It encodes CASSSYYNEQFF.

The V gene is TRBV6-5, the J gene TRBJ1-1; TRBD1 matches 7 bases. Trimming cost V 4 bases and J 4 bases; bases outside gene matches: 6. Germline V gene sequence: CDR1 MNHEY, CDR2 SVGAGI. This CDR3 spans 14 amino acids. CDR3 DNA sequence: TGTGCCAGCAGTTCACGGACAGGCACCACTGAAGCTTTCTTT. It is translated as CASSSRTGTTEAFF.

The gene calls are TRBV11-2 and TRBJ2-1; D perhaps matches TRBD2 (6 bases). There are 16 residues in the CDR3. Germline V gene lookup returns CDR1 SGHAT and CDR2 FQNNGV. V was pared by 6 bases and J by 7 bases, with 22 bases between. As DNA, the CDR3 is TGTGCCAGCAGGCCATTGGGGGGAAAACGGACGAATGAGCAGTTCTTC. Translation gives CASRPLGGKRTNEQFF.